The 11 T cell receptor beta chains listed next were all sequenced from one sample in a study of blood T cell repertoires in COVID-19. Sequenced by immunoSEQ multiplex PCR; TCRdb stores in-frame clones only, minus some. The table lists approximately 310,000 clones, roughly 87% of them singletons. Sequenced input: peripheral blood. These TCRs come from a man over 45 with active or convalescent COVID-19.

The chain joins TRBV9 to TRBJ2-1, with TRBD2 as a possible D gene (5 bases). The CDR3 is 16 amino acids. The germline V gene has CDR1 SGDLS and CDR2 YYNGEE. Between the trimmed V and J ends, which lost 0 bases and 1 base, there was a span of 11 bases. CDR3 coding DNA: TGTGCCAGCAGCGTAGGAGATCCGGGGTCCTACAATGAGCAGTTCTTC. It is translated as CASSVGDPGSYNEQFF. The whole variable domain, filled in from reference TRBV9 and TRBJ2-1, reads DSGVTQTPKHLITATGQRVTLRCSPRSGDLSVYWYQQSLDQGLQFLIQYYNGEERAKGNILERFSAQQFPDLHSELNLSSLELGDSALYFCASSVGDPGSYNEQFFGPGTRLTVL.

This chain joins TRBV18 and TRBJ1-4; TRBD1 matches at 10 bases. The germline CDR1 and CDR2 sequences are KGHSH and LQKENI. V gave up 3 bases and J gave up 6 bases; unmatched junction bases: 4. CDR3 length: 15 amino acids. The CDR3 coding sequence is TGTGCCAGCTCACCTCTGGACAGGGGGGATGAAAAACTGTTTTTT. Translation: CASSPLDRGDEKLFF.

The chain joins TRBV6-5 to TRBJ2-3, with 9 positions matching TRBD2. Germline V gene sequence: CDR1 MNHEY, CDR2 SVGAGI. The CDR3 spans 15 residues. V trimming: 6 bases; J trimming: 2 bases; junction bases outside the gene matches: 6. The CDR3 coding sequence is TGTGCCAGCAGACTAACTAGCGGGTACACAGATACGCAGTATTTT. It is translated as CASRLTSGYTDTQYF.

The V and J genes are TRBV3-1 (or the pseudogene TRBV3-2) and TRBJ1-2; 9 bases line up with TRBD1. The CDR3 runs to 15 residues. CDR1 and CDR2 (germline): LGHDT, YNNKEL (reference sequence). With 3 bases clipped from V and 7 bases from J, the junction kept 9 bases outside the gene matches. CDR3 sequence: CASSQGTGMSSGYTF. Written as DNA, the CDR3 is TGTGCCAGCAGCCAGGGGACAGGGATGAGTAGTGGCTACACCTTC.

J is TRBJ2-1 and V is TRBV30, with D hard to call. Germline V gives CDR1 GTSNPN, CDR2 SVGIG (reference sequence). The length of the CDR3 is 13 residues. V was pared by 0 bases and J by 9 bases, with 12 bases between. CDR3 bases: TGTGCCTGGAGTGTGGGCAGTAACTTTGAGCAGTTCTTC. This encodes CAWSVGSNFEQFF.

This sequence joins TRBV4-3 and TRBJ2-2, with 7 bases that match TRBD1. The germline gives CDR1 LGHNA, CDR2 YSLEER. This CDR3 is 16 amino acids long. The junction had 5 bases not matched to a gene; V was cut back by 2 bases and J by 2 bases. The CDR3 reads CASSQPGQINTGELFF. Here the CDR3 DNA reads TGCGCCAGCAGCCAACCGGGACAGATCAACACCGGGGAGCTGTTTTTT.

The chain combines TRBV3-1 (or the pseudogene TRBV3-2) with TRBJ1-3; 7 bases map to TRBD1. The CDR3 covers 14 residues. V lost 4 bases and J lost 3; bases outside the gene matches: 3. The germline V gene has CDR1 LGHDT and CDR2 YNNKEL (reference sequence). The DNA of the CDR3 is TGTGCCAGCAGCCCTCGGGACAGTGGAAACACCATATATTTT. Translated, it gives CASSPRDSGNTIYF.

The chain combines TRBV30 with TRBJ2-2; the D gene is possibly TRBD2 (6 bases). CDR1 is GTSNPN and CDR2 is SVGIG in the germline V gene (reference sequence). V lost 3 bases and J lost 6, with 20 bases in between. The length of the CDR3 is 16 residues. CDR3 bases: TGTGCCTGGAGCGGACTCGGGGGAGGTGACGCCGGGGAGCTGTTTTTT. Translation: CAWSGLGGGDAGELFF.

The genes are TRBV28 and TRBJ1-1, with D tentatively TRBD1 (5 bases). Germline CDR1 and CDR2: MDHEN and SYDVKM. V was pared by 3 bases and J by 0 bases, with 14 bases between. The CDR3 spans 16 residues. The CDR3 sequence is CASSFVTEVMNTEAFF. The CDR3 DNA reads as TGTGCCAGCAGTTTTGTGACAGAAGTAATGAACACTGAAGCTTTCTTT.

The V call is TRBV5-1, the J call TRBJ2-5, with 14 bases aligning to TRBD2. The CDR3 has 15 amino acids. Germline CDR1 SGHRS, CDR2 YFSETQ. With V trimmed by 6 bases and J by 4 bases, 5 bases remained unmatched. CDR3 DNA sequence: TGCGCCAGCACCGGGACTAGCGGGAGTTCAGAGACCCAGTACTTC. Protein product: CASTGTSGSSETQYF.

The chain carries TRBV2 and TRBJ2-2, with a tentative D call TRBD2 (5 bases). The CDR3 contains 13 residues. Trimming removed 4 bases from V and 10 bases from J, with 13 bases in between. Germline V lookup: CDR1 SNHLY, CDR2 FYNNEI. Written as DNA, the CDR3 is TGTGCCAGCAGTGGAGGGCCGGAAGTGGAGCTGTTTTTT. Translating it yields CASSGGPEVELFF.